The 27 T cell receptor beta chains in this list originate from one sample, sequenced in a study of regulatory T cells in long-lasting Graves disease. According to the study, TCR beta libraries were built with iRepertoire HTBI primers and CDR3-region Arm-PCR. MiXCR, run by TCRdb on the multiplex PCR reads, gives a single entry per CDR3 protein. This table has about 520,000 distinct CDR3 sequences, approximately 12% appearing once. Regarding time point: newly diagnosed GD, antithyroid drugs for less than 3 months. PBMC RNA was the source of the TCR library. These data also featured in a second study, about T cells in Graves' hyperthyroidism and ophthalmopathy.

The input for sequencing was peripheral blood mononuclear cells (PBMCs), taken at new diagnosis, from a patient treated with antithyroid drugs. Receptors were obtained from a woman under 40 with Graves disease.

This clonotype has ten or more counts. The genes are TRBV11-3 and TRBJ2-7; tentatively, D is TRBD2 (6 bases). V lost 0 bases to trimming and J lost 5 bases, with 11 bases between them. Germline V gene lookup returns CDR1 SGHNT and CDR2 YENEEA. This CDR3 comprises 14 residues. The CDR3 spells CASSLEAGRNEQYF. The CDR3 bases are TGTGCCAGCAGCTTAGAGGCGGGAAGGAACGAGCAGTACTTC.

This clonotype occurred a few times. This chain connects TRBV30 to TRBJ2-7; 10 bases map to TRBD2. The V gene end was trimmed by 2 bases and the J gene end by 2 bases; junction bases not matched to a gene: 15. Per the germline V gene, CDR1 is GTSNPN and CDR2 is SVGIG (reference sequence). This CDR3 has 18 residues. The CDR3 coding sequence is TGTGCCTGGAGTTTCGCCGGGACTAGCGTCCTCAGAACCTACGAGCAGTACTTC. This sequence encodes CAWSFAGTSVLRTYEQYF.

This chain links TRBV7-9 with TRBJ2-7; TRBD1 matches at 7 bases. After removal of 5 bases from V and 2 bases from J, the junction contained 6 bases not matched to a gene. Germline V gene lookup returns CDR1 SEHNR and CDR2 FQNEAQ (reference sequence). The CDR3 covers 14 residues. The CDR3 region has the DNA TGTGCCAGCAGCCCCTCCACAGGGGCCTACGAGCAGTACTTC. Encoded protein: CASSPSTGAYEQYF.

The chain couples TRBV7-9 to TRBJ1-2, with D uncertain. The CDR3 extends over 13 amino acids. Between the trimmed V and J ends, which lost 5 bases and 0 bases, there was a span of 7 bases. From germline, CDR1 is SEHNR and CDR2 FQNEAQ (reference sequence). The DNA for the CDR3 is TGTGCCAGCAGCCGGACGTCTAACTATGGCTACACCTTC. This gives the protein CASSRTSNYGYTF.

In its sample, this clonotype was seen many times. Here the CDR3 DNA reads TGTGCCAGCAGCTTAGCTGGGACAGGGGTGGATGGCTACACCTTC. Encoded protein: CASSLAGTGVDGYTF. This chain links TRBV7-9 with TRBJ1-2; 10 bases are shared with TRBD1. The CDR3 totals 15 residues. V trimming: 0 bases; J trimming: 6 bases; junction bases outside the gene matches: 4. Germline CDR1 SEHNR, CDR2 FQNEAQ (reference sequence).

In this sample, this clonotype turned up many times. The chain combines TRBV3-1 with TRBJ1-1; tentative D call: TRBD1 (5 bases). CDR3 length: 14 amino acids. In germline, CDR1 is LGHDT, CDR2 YNNKEL (reference sequence). V lost 1 base, J lost 3 bases, and 9 bases lay in between. CDR3 sequence: CASSQGRVDTEAFF. The CDR3 nucleotides read TGTGCCAGCAGCCAAGGCAGGGTTGACACTGAAGCTTTCTTT.

Of note for this clonotype: A read error may be the cause here, since a much bigger clone is one base away. The CDR3 carries no conserved terminal phenylalanine or tryptophan, so it likely arises from a read error. The chain couples TRBV27 to TRBJ1-6; D not resolved. V lost 5 bases and J lost 0, with 8 bases in between. This CDR3 is built from 15 residues. Per germline, CDR1 MNHEY and CDR2 SMNVEV (reference sequence). CDR3 region: CASSRTSSYNSPLHL. Here the CDR3 DNA reads TGTGCCAGCAGTCGAACCAGCTCCTATAATTCACCCCTCCACCTT.

This clonotype was seen many times. The V and J genes are TRBV5-4 and TRBJ2-7; no firm D call. V was cut by 1 base and J by 3 bases, with 8 bases left in between. The CDR3 covers 13 residues. Germline V gives CDR1 SGHNT, CDR2 YYREEE (reference sequence). The CDR3 is CASSLKVGYEQYF. Here the CDR3 DNA reads TGTGCCAGCAGCTTGAAGGTGGGCTACGAGCAGTACTTC.

This clonotype was detected only once. The chain has TRBV5-1 and TRBJ1-4; D is uncertain. V was shortened by 0 bases and J by 0 bases, with 3 bases between the two germline ends. Germline V lookup: CDR1 SGHRS, CDR2 YFSETQ. The CDR3 length is 14 residues. The CDR3 nucleotides are TGCGCCAGCAGCTTGGAGCCAACTAATGAAAAACTGTTTTTT. It codes for CASSLEPTNEKLFF.

V usage is TRBV25-1 and J usage is TRBJ2-3; 9 bases match TRBD1. This CDR3 region has 13 residues. V shed 10 bases, J shed 4 bases, and the junction held 6 bases outside the gene matches. The V gene's germline CDR1 is MGHDK and CDR2 SYGVNS. CDR3 residues: CAIGTGYPDTQYF. DNA for the CDR3: TGTGCCATCGGGACAGGGTATCCAGATACGCAGTATTTT.

This clonotype was seen ten or more times. The genes are TRBV7-9 and TRBJ2-3; 9 nucleotides match TRBD2. This CDR3 comprises 15 residues. In germline, CDR1 is SEHNR, CDR2 FQNEAQ (reference sequence). The J segment lost 1 base and the V segment lost 7 bases, leaving 6 bases of the junction unmatched. CDR3 amino acids: CASTPSGIRTDTQYF. In DNA form, the CDR3 reads TGTGCCAGCACCCCTAGCGGGATTCGCACAGATACGCAGTATTTT. Full variable domain (rest looked up from reference TRBV7-9 and TRBJ2-3): DTGVSQNPRHKITKRGQNVTFRCDPISEHNRLYWYRQTLGQGPEFLTYFQNEAQLEKSRLLSDRFSAERPKGSFSTLEIQRTEQGDSAMYLCASTPSGIRTDTQYFGPGTRLTVL.

The chain joins TRBV29-1 to TRBJ2-7; D gene ambiguous. Germline V lookup: CDR1 SQVTM, CDR2 ANQGSEA. The CDR3 contains 13 residues. V was shortened by 4 bases and J by 3 bases, with 13 bases between the two germline ends. CDR3 nucleotide sequence: TGCAGCGTTGTTCAAGGGCCTCTCTACGAGCAGTACTTC. Amino acid sequence: CSVVQGPLYEQYF.

The table lists this clonotype with many counts. The chain employs TRBV20-1 and TRBJ1-1; D ambiguous. Germline V lookup: CDR1 DFQATT, CDR2 SNEGSKA (reference sequence). The CDR3 consists of 16 residues. V was trimmed by 5 bases and J by 4 bases, leaving 23 bases between them. The CDR3 DNA follows: TGCAGTGCTCAACAACATCGGGCCACGGGGATCACTGAAGCTTTCTTT. It encodes CSAQQHRATGITEAFF.

The rearrangement joins TRBV29-1 to TRBJ2-3; D is unresolved. Trimming left V 4 bases short and J 4 bases short, with 9 bases between. The CDR3 spans 12 residues. CDR1 and CDR2 (germline): SQVTM, ANQGSEA. The CDR3 nucleotides are TGCAGCGTTGGGAGTCTATCAGATACGCAGTATTTT. Protein sequence: CSVGSLSDTQYF.

The chain uses TRBV7-3 and TRBJ2-7; possible D gene TRBD1, 6 bases. The CDR3 sequence is 14 residues long. Trimming removed 4 bases from V and 4 bases from J, with 14 bases in between. The germline V gene has CDR1 SGHTA and CDR2 FQGTGA. CDR3 coding DNA: TGTGCCAGCAGCTGCCGGGACAACAGATACGAGCAGTACTTC. It codes for CASSCRDNRYEQYF.

The gene calls are TRBV28 and TRBJ1-1; D may be TRBD1 (5 bases). CDR3 length equals 14 residues. V lost 8 bases to trimming and J lost 0 bases, with 13 bases between them. Germline V gene data show CDR1 as MDHEN and CDR2 as SYDVKM. CDR3 in DNA: TGTGCCAGCCGCTCCCCAGGGCTGAACACTGAAGCTTTCTTT. As protein: CASRSPGLNTEAFF.

This clonotype was counted a few times. V gene TRBV24-1 combines with J gene TRBJ1-1; TRBD1 might be the D (5 bases). CDR1 KGHDR and CDR2 SFDVKD come from the germline V gene. This CDR3 has 13 amino acids. V lost 4 bases to trimming and J lost 3 bases, with 8 bases between them. The CDR3 nucleotides read TGTGCCACCAGTGAGGGGACCTACACTGAAGCTTTCTTT. Amino acids: CATSEGTYTEAFF.

This chain connects TRBV28 to TRBJ1-5; D unresolved. V dropped 3 bases and J dropped 0 bases, with 9 bases sitting between them. This CDR3 is built from 15 residues. CDR1 and CDR2 from the germline V gene are MDHEN and SYDVKM. The CDR3 nucleotides read TGTGCCAGCAGTTTGGAAGTTAATAGCAATCAGCCCCAGCATTTT. It yields the protein CASSLEVNSNQPQHF.

The CDR3 coding sequence is TGTGCCAGCAGCTCTTTTGGCTCCGGGGAGCTGTTTTTT. It specifies CASSSFGSGELFF. The chain couples TRBV11-2 to TRBJ2-2; no firm D call. The CDR3 has 13 residues. CDR1 is SGHAT and CDR2 is FQNNGV in the germline V gene. The V end lost 4 bases, the J end lost 6 bases, and 9 bases lay between the germline ends. The full variable domain, its missing parts supplied by reference TRBV11-2 and TRBJ2-2, is EAGVAQSPRYKIIEKRQSVAFWCNPISGHATLYWYQQILGQGPKLLIQFQNNGVVDDSQLPKDRFSAERLKGVDSTLKIQPAKLEDSAVYLCASSSFGSGELFFGEGSRLTVL.

This clonotype was recorded a few times. A read error may produce the germline difference seen at one junction end. J is TRBJ1-1 and V is TRBV7-9; the D is unclear. From germline, CDR1 is SEHNR and CDR2 FQNEAQ (reference sequence). The CDR3 covers 12 residues. CDR3 region: CASSFKNTEASF. The CDR3, as DNA: TGTGCCAGCAGCTTCAAGAACACTGAAGCTTCCTTT. The variable domain in full, with the rest retrieved from reference TRBV7-9 and TRBJ1-1, is DTGVSQNPRHKITKRGQNVTFRCDPISEHNRLYWYRQTLGQGPEFLTYFQNEAQLEKSRLLSDRFSAERPKGSFSTLEIQRTEQGDSAMYLCASSFKNTEASFGQGTRLTVV.

This clonotype occurred many times. The chain links TRBV27 to TRBJ1-1; D is undetermined. The CDR3 consists of 14 residues. From germline, CDR1 is MNHEY and CDR2 SMNVEV (reference sequence). V lost 3 bases and J 2 bases, leaving 10 bases between the germline ends. The CDR3, as DNA: TGTGCCAGCAGTTTTTTCGACGGAAACACTGAAGCTTTCTTT. Protein: CASSFFDGNTEAFF.

This clonotype was observed at least ten times. V is TRBV29-1 and J is TRBJ1-1; no clear D. Germline CDR1 and CDR2: SQVTM and ANQGSEA. Trimming removed 1 base from V and 1 base from J, with 7 bases in between. CDR3 length: 13 residues. CDR3 amino acids: CSVEALGNTEAFF. DNA for the CDR3: TGCAGCGTTGAAGCTCTTGGGAACACTGAAGCTTTCTTT.

This clonotype was found a few times. The chain carries TRBV7-9 and TRBJ1-1; no firm D call. The V gene's germline CDR1 is SEHNR and CDR2 FQNEAQ (reference sequence). CDR3 size: 12 residues. Trimming shortened V by 5 bases and J by 7 bases, and 11 bases separated the two germline ends. CDR3 nucleotides: TGTGCCAGCAGCGCCCGGAGTGATGAAGCTTTCTTT. Translated: CASSARSDEAFF.

This clonotype was recorded at least ten times. The genes are TRBV28 and TRBJ1-5, with D hard to call. Trimming stripped 3 bases from V and 2 bases from J, with 14 bases between. The CDR3 loop spans 16 amino acids. Germline values: CDR1 MDHEN, CDR2 SYDVKM. Here the CDR3 DNA reads TGTGCCAGCAGTTTGTTTGCTGCAACCCGCAATCAGCCCCAGCATTTT. Translated, it gives CASSLFAATRNQPQHF.

This clonotype was counted between two and nine times. The V call is TRBV7-6, the J call TRBJ2-1; 11 nucleotides match TRBD2. Unmatched junction bases numbered 3, after V lost 2 bases and J lost 6 bases. The CDR3 covers 15 residues. Germline V lookup: CDR1 SGHVS, CDR2 FNYEAQ. Written as DNA, the CDR3 is TGTGCCAGCAGCTTAACTAGCGGGAGACCCAATGAGCAGTTCTTC. Its translation: CASSLTSGRPNEQFF.

The chain combines TRBV27 with TRBJ2-5; D might be TRBD1 (6 bases). V shed 6 bases and J shed 2 bases, with 16 bases lying between them. The CDR3 sequence is 15 residues long. CDR1 MNHEY and CDR2 SMNVEV come from the germline V gene (reference sequence). The CDR3 region has the DNA TGTGCCAGCAGCTTAGGGACAAAGCATCAAGAGACCCAGTACTTC. Amino acids: CASSLGTKHQETQYF.

Notes on this clonotype: Since a much larger clone is just one base distant, this may be a read error. The V call is TRBV9, the J call TRBJ2-5, with 9 nucleotides matching TRBD2. Trimming at V came to 0 bases and at J to 1 base, leaving 4 bases not matched to a gene. Germline lookup yields CDR1 SGDLS and CDR2 YYNGEE. CDR3 length equals 16 residues. CDR3 in amino acids: CASSVGGGRGQETQYF. The CDR3 region has the DNA TGTGCCAGCAGCGTAGGCGGCGGGAGGGGCCAAGAGACCCAGTACTTC.